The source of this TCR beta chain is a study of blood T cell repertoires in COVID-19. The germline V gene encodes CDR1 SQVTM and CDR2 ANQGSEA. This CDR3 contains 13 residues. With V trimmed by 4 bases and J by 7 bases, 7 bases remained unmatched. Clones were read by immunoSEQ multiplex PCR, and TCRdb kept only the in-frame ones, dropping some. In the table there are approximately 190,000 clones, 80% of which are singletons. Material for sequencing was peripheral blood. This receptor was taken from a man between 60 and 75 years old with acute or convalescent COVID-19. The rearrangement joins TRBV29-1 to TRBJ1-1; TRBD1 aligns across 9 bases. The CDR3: CSVGATGGREAFF. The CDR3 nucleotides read TGCAGCGTTGGGGCGACAGGGGGACGTGAAGCTTTCTTT.